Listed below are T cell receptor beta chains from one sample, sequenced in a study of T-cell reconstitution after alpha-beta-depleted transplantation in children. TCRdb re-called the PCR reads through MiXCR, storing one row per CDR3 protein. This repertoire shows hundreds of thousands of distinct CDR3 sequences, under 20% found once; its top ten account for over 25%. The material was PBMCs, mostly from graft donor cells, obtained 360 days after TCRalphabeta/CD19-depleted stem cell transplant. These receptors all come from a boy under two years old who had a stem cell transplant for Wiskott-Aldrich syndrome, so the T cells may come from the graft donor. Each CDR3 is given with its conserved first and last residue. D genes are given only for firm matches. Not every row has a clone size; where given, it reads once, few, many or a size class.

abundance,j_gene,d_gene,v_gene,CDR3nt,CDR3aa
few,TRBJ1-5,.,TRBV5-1,TGCGCCAGCCGCCTGGGGGCGGAAGGCAATCAGCCCCAGCATTTT,CASRLGAEGNQPQHF
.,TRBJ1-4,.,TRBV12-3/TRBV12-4,TGTGCCAGCAGTTTAATCAGGGGCGGAGAAAAACTGTTTTTT,CASSLIRGGEKLFF
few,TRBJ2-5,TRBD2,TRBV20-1,TGCAGTGCTAGTCCCGCGGGAGGGGAGACCCAGTACTTC,CSASPAGGETQYF
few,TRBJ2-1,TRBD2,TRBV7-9,TGTGCCAGCAGCTTAATATTCGGGACTAGTCACAATGAGCAGTTCTTC,CASSLIFGTSHNEQFF
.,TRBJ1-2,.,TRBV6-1,TGTGCCAGCAGTCAGTTCGGGACTCCAACGGAGGGCTACACCTTC,CASSQFGTPTEGYTF
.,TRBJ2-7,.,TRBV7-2,TGTGCCAGCAGCTTAGCAACTGGGACCCGGACACGGACCTCCTACGAGCAGTACTTC,CASSLATGTRTRTSYEQYF
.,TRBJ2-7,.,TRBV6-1,TGTGCCAGCAGTGATCCTCCAGGTTCTTACGAGCAGTACTTC,CASSDPPGSYEQYF
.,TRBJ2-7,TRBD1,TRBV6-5,TGTGCCAGCAGTTACCAGGGACAGAGAACCTACGAGCAGTACTTC,CASSYQGQRTYEQYF
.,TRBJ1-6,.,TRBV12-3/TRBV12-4,TGTGCCAGCAGTTCCGGGCCCAATTCACCCCTCCACTTT,CASSSGPNSPLHF
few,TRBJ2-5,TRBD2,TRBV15,TGTGCCACCAGCAGAGAAACGACCCTAGGGAGGACTAGCCTTTTATATGGGACCCAGTACTTC,CATSRETTLGRTSLLYGTQYF
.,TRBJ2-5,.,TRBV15,TGTGCCACCAGCAGAGCTAAGGGACCCAGGGGCCAAGAGACCCAGTACTTC,CATSRAKGPRGQETQYF
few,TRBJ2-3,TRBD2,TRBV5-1,TGCGCCAGCAGCTTCGATCCCGCGGGAGGCCTCACAGATACGCAGTATTTT,CASSFDPAGGLTDTQYF
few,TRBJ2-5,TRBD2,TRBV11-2,TGTGCCAGCAGCTTAAACGCGGGGGGGTACCAAGAGACCCAGTACTTC,CASSLNAGGYQETQYF
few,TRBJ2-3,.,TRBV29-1,TGCAGCGTTGAAAGCGGAGGCGCCCCCGATACGCAGTATTTT,CSVESGGAPDTQYF
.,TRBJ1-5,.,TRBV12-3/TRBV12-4,TGTGCCAGCAGTTTCCGGGCCTCCAATCAGCCCCAGCATTTT,CASSFRASNQPQHF
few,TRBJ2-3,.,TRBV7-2,TGTGCCAGCAGCTTTTCAGGGCGCCCAGATACGCAGTATTTT,CASSFSGRPDTQYF
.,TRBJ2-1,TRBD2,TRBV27,TGTGCCAGCAGTCGAGGAGCGGGACTCCCTGTGCATGAGCAGTTCTTC,CASSRGAGLPVHEQFF
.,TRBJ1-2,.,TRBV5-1,TGCGCCAGCAGCTTGGAAGGGGGACGATATGGCTACACCTTC,CASSLEGGRYGYTF
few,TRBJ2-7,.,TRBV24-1,TGTGCCACCAGTGATTCGTCCGGCTCGGGGCGCTACGAGCAGTACTTC,CATSDSSGSGRYEQYF
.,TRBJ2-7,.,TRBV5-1,TGCGCCAGCAGCTTGGACCTCACCGCCTACGAGCAGTACTTC,CASSLDLTAYEQYF
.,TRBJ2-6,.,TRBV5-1,TGCGCCAGCAGCCCGGACACATCATCTGGGGCCAACGTCCTGACTTTC,CASSPDTSSGANVLTF
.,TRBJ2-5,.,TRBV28,TGTGCCAGCAGTGAATCAGGGTCCCAAGAGACCCAGTACTTC,CASSESGSQETQYF
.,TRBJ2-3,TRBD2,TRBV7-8,TGTGCCAGCAGCTTAGGCACGGGGGAGGGGACAGATACGCAGTATTTT,CASSLGTGEGTDTQYF
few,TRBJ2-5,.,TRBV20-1,TGCAGTGCCCTCGGCTGGCCGAGCCACCAAGAGACCCAGTACTTC,CSALGWPSHQETQYF
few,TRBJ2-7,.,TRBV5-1,TGCGCCAGCGGCCTGGGAATGGGGGAGCAGTACTTC,CASGLGMGEQYF
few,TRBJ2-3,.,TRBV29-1,TGCAGCGTTCTGGACAACACAGATACGCAGTATTTT,CSVLDNTDTQYF
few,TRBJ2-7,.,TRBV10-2,TGCGCCAGCGACGAGGGGAAGCGCGCAGGATGGCGGTACTTC,CASDEGKRAGWRYF
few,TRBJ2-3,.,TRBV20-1,TGCAGTGCCTCGGCGGCGGGGAGGTTCACAGATACGCAGTATTTT,CSASAAGRFTDTQYF
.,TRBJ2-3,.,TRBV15,TGTGCCACCAGCAGAGATCCGCAGACTAGCACAGATACGCAGTATTTT,CATSRDPQTSTDTQYF
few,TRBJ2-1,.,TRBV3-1,TGTGCCAGCAGCCAGGGCCAGACGCCCTACAATGAGCAGTTCTTC,CASSQGQTPYNEQFF
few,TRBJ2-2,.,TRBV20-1,TGCAGTGCTAGACGGCCAGGACAGTCCGGGGAGCTGTTTTTT,CSARRPGQSGELFF
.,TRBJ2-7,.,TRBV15,TGTGCCACCAGCACACCCGGACTAAACTACGAGCAGTACTTC,CATSTPGLNYEQYF
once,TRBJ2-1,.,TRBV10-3,TGTGCCATCATGAAGGACGGGTACAATGAGCAGTTCTTC,CAIMKDGYNEQFF
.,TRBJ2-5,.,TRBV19,TGTGCCAGTAGTATGGGTCAAAGTCACGAAGAGACCCAGTACTTC,CASSMGQSHEETQYF
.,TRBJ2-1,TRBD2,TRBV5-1,TGCGCCAGCAGCTTGTTCGGCGGGGGAACCAATGAGCAGTTCTTC,CASSLFGGGTNEQFF
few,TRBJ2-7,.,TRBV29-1,TGCAGCGTTGAGAGTGACACGGACTACGAGCAGTACTTC,CSVESDTDYEQYF
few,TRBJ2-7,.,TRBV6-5,TGTGCCAGCAGTTACTCTGAGGAAATTCTCTACGAGCAGTACTTC,CASSYSEEILYEQYF